One sample yielded the 15 T cell receptor beta chains listed below, sequenced in a study of early T cells in non-severe SARS-CoV-2 infection. TCRdb processed the 5' RACE reads anew with MiXCR; each CDR3 protein has one entry. The sample has tens of thousands of distinct CDR3 sequences, around 10% seen once. The sample taken for sequencing was whole blood. The receptors derive from an adult who was a healthcare worker with PCR-confirmed SARS-CoV-2 infection or an uninfected control (not recorded which).

V is TRBV6-6 and J is TRBJ2-3; 9 bases map to TRBD2. Germline lookup yields CDR1 MNHNY and CDR2 SVGAGI (reference sequence). The V gene end was trimmed by 6 bases and the J gene end by 14 bases; junction bases not matched to a gene: 9. This CDR3 is built from 12 residues. The CDR3 bases are TGTGCCAGCAGCCCCAAGGGACTAGCCCTGTATTTT. Amino acid sequence: CASSPKGLALYF.

This clonotype was seen many times. This chain connects TRBV28 to TRBJ2-7; D may be TRBD2 (6 bases). This CDR3 has 15 amino acids. The germline V gene encodes CDR1 MDHEN and CDR2 SYDVKM. V dropped 2 bases and J dropped 1 base, with 12 bases sitting between them. The CDR3 protein is CASSLTASASYEQYF. The CDR3 DNA follows: TGTGCCAGCAGTTTAACGGCTAGCGCGTCCTACGAGCAGTACTTC.

This clonotype was seen just once. The junction differs from germline at one of its ends, possibly a read error. The rearrangement uses TRBV25-1 and TRBJ1-2; D perhaps matches TRBD1 (6 bases). Germline CDR1 MGHDK, CDR2 SYGVNS. The CDR3 covers 12 residues. CDR3 in DNA: TGTGTCAGCAAAGGACAGAACTATGGCTACACCTTC. It encodes CVSKGQNYGYTF.

This clonotype was detected only a few times. CDR3 nucleotide sequence: TGTGCCAGCAGTGCTTCTCAGGAAGCCGGGGAGCTGTTTTTT. Its translation is CASSASQEAGELFF. The chain recombines TRBV6-1 with TRBJ2-2; the D is unclear. CDR3 length equals 14 residues. Germline V gene lookup returns CDR1 MNHNS and CDR2 SASEGT. The V end lost 4 bases, the J end lost 6 bases, and 12 bases lay between the germline ends.

The rearrangement joins TRBV19 to TRBJ2-7, with D perhaps matching TRBD2 (5 bases). This CDR3 region has 17 residues. Germline loops: CDR1 LNHDA, CDR2 SQIVND (reference sequence). V lost 5 bases and J 3 bases, leaving 23 bases between the germline ends. The CDR3 bases are TGTGCCAGTAGTCGACGCGGGTCCCAAACCCCCTACTACGAGCAGTACTTC. This translates into CASSRRGSQTPYYEQYF.

The chain links TRBV11-3 to TRBJ2-1; unclear D gene. Trimming took 6 bases from V and 5 from J, leaving 11 bases between them. CDR1 SGHNT and CDR2 YENEEA come from the germline V gene. The length of the CDR3 is 13 residues. CDR3 bases: TGTGCCAGCAGATCCCGGCGAGACAATGAGCAGTTCTTC. Its translation: CASRSRRDNEQFF.

This clonotype has a handful of counts. V and J are TRBV6-2 or TRBV6-3 and TRBJ2-1; 12 bases are shared with TRBD2. In germline, CDR1 is MNHEY, CDR2 SVGEGT. V was pared by 5 bases and J by 8 bases, with 16 bases of the junction left unmatched. This CDR3 has 18 residues. CDR3 nucleotides: TGTGCCAGCAGTCTTTGGCTAGCGGGGGGGCAAACGAAGGATGAGCAGTTCTTC. This encodes CASSLWLAGGQTKDEQFF.

This clonotype has a count of ten or more. The gene calls are TRBV4-2 and TRBJ2-7; the D gene could be TRBD1 or TRBD2 (6 bases each). Per germline, CDR1 LGHNA and CDR2 YNFKEQ. The CDR3 covers 14 residues. V shed 0 bases and J shed 6 bases, with 12 bases lying between them. The CDR3 sequence is CASSQDSEGGEQYF. CDR3 coding DNA: TGTGCCAGCAGCCAAGACTCGGAGGGGGGCGAGCAGTACTTC.

This clonotype was counted only a few times. The genes are TRBV2 and TRBJ2-2; D not resolved. CDR1 SNHLY and CDR2 FYNNEI come from the germline V gene. V was shortened by 5 bases and J by 2 bases, with 6 bases between the two germline ends. The CDR3 is 13 residues long. CDR3 residues: CASSPANTGELFF. CDR3 DNA sequence: TGTGCCAGCAGTCCAGCCAACACCGGGGAGCTGTTTTTT. The full variable domain, with the rest looked up from reference TRBV2 and TRBJ2-2, is EPEVTQTPSHQVTQMGQEVILRCVPISNHLYFYWYRQILGQKVEFLVSFYNNEISEKSEIFDDQFSVERPDGSNFTLKIRSTKLEDSAMYFCASSPANTGELFFGEGSRLTVL.

In its sample, this clonotype was seen a few times. The chain recombines TRBV3-1 with TRBJ2-1, with a tentative D call TRBD2 (6 bases). The CDR3 runs to 14 residues. The V gene lost 1 base and the J gene lost 6 bases, with 10 bases spanning the gap. In germline, CDR1 is LGHDT, CDR2 YNNKEL (reference sequence). The CDR3 region is CASSQAGLTNEQFF. The CDR3 nucleotides read TGTGCCAGCAGCCAAGCAGGACTAACCAATGAGCAGTTCTTC.

This clonotype was seen at least ten times. This chain joins TRBV7-9 and TRBJ2-5; D uncertain. Germline V gene lookup returns CDR1 SEHNR and CDR2 FQNEAQ (reference sequence). V was shortened by 5 bases and J by 0 bases, with 4 bases between the two germline ends. CDR3 length equals 12 residues. In DNA, the CDR3 is TGTGCCAGCAGCGAAAACCAAGAGACCCAGTACTTC. This codes for CASSENQETQYF.

This clonotype is deemed medium-sized (0.01 to 0.1%). This chain connects TRBV11-2 to TRBJ2-1; D gene uncertain. The length of the CDR3 is 18 residues. V lost 3 bases to trimming and J lost 0 bases, with 18 bases between them. Germline CDR1 reads SGHAT; CDR2 reads FQNNGV. CDR3 sequence: CASSLRHSTESSYNEQFF. The DNA of the CDR3 is TGTGCCAGCAGCTTGAGGCACTCGACTGAGAGCTCCTACAATGAGCAGTTCTTC.

Ten or more counts support this clonotype. V gene TRBV19 combines with J gene TRBJ2-3; 11 bases align to TRBD1. The junction had 5 bases not matched to a gene; V was cut back by 7 bases and J by 5 bases. Germline values: CDR1 LNHDA, CDR2 SQIVND (reference sequence). CDR3 length: 14 residues. This CDR3 is CASTRTGGGDTQYF. DNA for the CDR3: TGTGCCAGTACACGGACAGGGGGCGGAGATACGCAGTATTTT.

The chain links TRBV29-1 to TRBJ2-7, with D possibly being TRBD2 (6 bases). This CDR3 spans 11 amino acids. Germline CDR1 is SQVTM and CDR2 is ANQGSEA. Trimming removed 1 base at V and 6 bases at J, with 7 bases between. This CDR3 is CSVEVTSEQYF. CDR3 coding DNA: TGCAGCGTTGAAGTGACTAGCGAGCAGTACTTC.

The CDR3 here is CASSQGVPSHQETQYF. In DNA form, the CDR3 reads TGTGCCAGCAGCCAGGGAGTTCCCTCCCATCAAGAGACCCAGTACTTC. The rearrangement joins TRBV3-1 to TRBJ2-5; tentative D call: TRBD2 (5 bases). The germline gives CDR1 LGHDT, CDR2 YNNKEL (reference sequence). With 3 bases removed from V and 2 bases from J, the gap between germline ends came to 16 bases. This CDR3 has 16 amino acids.